The rows below give T cell receptor beta chains drawn from one sample of a study of shared clonotypes between healthy human individuals. Clones were sequenced by immunoSEQ multiplex PCR, and TCRdb holds only the in-frame ones, with some missing. The sample yields approximately 640,000 clones, about 92% seen once. The sample consisted of memory CD8+ T cells from PBMCs. Source of these receptors: a man aged 18 to 30 in good health. Some clones in this sample may be carry-over from other donors' samples. Both conserved end residues are part of each CDR3. A D gene is named only where the DNA matches it firmly. Size values are once, few and many counts, or a class for expanded clones, and some rows have none.

abundance	v_gene	d_gene	j_gene	CDR3aa	CDR3nt
NA	TRBV6-5	NA	TRBJ2-7	CASSSSRGVYEQYF	TGTGCCAGCAGTTCGAGCAGGGGAGTATACGAGCAGTACTTC
NA	TRBV5-6	NA	TRBJ1-1	CASSLAGDSQDTEAFF	TGTGCCAGCAGCTTGGCAGGGGATTCCCAGGACACTGAAGCTTTCTTT
NA	TRBV5-1	NA	TRBJ2-7	CASSLYATSGYEQYF	TGCGCCAGCAGCTTGTATGCGACATCCGGCTACGAGCAGTACTTC
NA	TRBV19	TRBD1	TRBJ1-1	CASSYRGLGTEAFF	TGTGCCAGTAGTTACAGGGGGCTGGGCACTGAAGCTTTCTTT
NA	TRBV5-6	NA	TRBJ2-7	CASSPPGAYEQYF	TGTGCCAGCAGCCCCCCCGGGGCCTACGAGCAGTACTTC
once	TRBV27	NA	TRBJ1-1	CASNLGPGTRSTEAFF	TGTGCCAGCAACCTGGGACCGGGGACAAGGAGCACTGAAGCTTTCTTT
NA	TRBV29-1	TRBD2	TRBJ2-1	CSVEGTSGSNNEQFF	TGCAGCGTTGAAGGGACTAGCGGGAGTAACAATGAGCAGTTCTTC
once	TRBV27	NA	TRBJ2-1	CASSLVQGPYNEQFF	TGTGCCAGCAGTTTAGTCCAGGGTCCCTACAATGAGCAGTTCTTC
once	TRBV10-3	NA	TRBJ2-5	CAIWARDKETQYF	TGTGCCATCTGGGCTAGAGATAAAGAGACCCAGTACTTC
NA	TRBV7-9	NA	TRBJ2-5	CASSNRTGRQETQYF	TGTGCCAGCAGCAACCGGACGGGGAGGCAAGAGACCCAGTACTTC
NA	TRBV9	NA	TRBJ2-6	CASSDHRAISGANVLTF	TGTGCCAGCAGCGATCACAGGGCAATCTCTGGGGCCAACGTCCTGACTTTC
once	TRBV5-1	NA	TRBJ2-7	CASSRGDEQYF	TGCGCCAGCAGCCGTGGGGACGAGCAGTACTTC
NA	TRBV5-1	TRBD1	TRBJ1-1	CASSLDRGWTEAFF	TGCGCCAGCAGCTTGGACAGGGGATGGACTGAAGCTTTCTTT
NA	TRBV27	TRBD1	TRBJ2-3	CASRMGQGYTDTQYF	TGTGCCAGCAGGATGGGACAGGGTTACACAGATACGCAGTATTTT
few	TRBV19	NA	TRBJ2-5	CASSMHQETQYF	TGTGCCAGTAGTATGCACCAAGAGACCCAGTACTTC
NA	TRBV13	NA	TRBJ2-3	CASSPRTTSTDTQYF	TGTGCCAGCAGCCCCCGGACAACCAGCACAGATACGCAGTATTTT
NA	TRBV28	NA	TRBJ2-7	CASSLSGQGGSYEQYF	TGTGCCAGCAGTTTATCGGGGCAGGGCGGGTCCTACGAGCAGTACTTC
NA	TRBV9	NA	TRBJ2-3	CASSVGGWAADTQYF	TGTGCCAGCAGCGTAGGGGGGTGGGCGGCAGATACGCAGTATTTT
NA	TRBV4-3	NA	TRBJ1-3	CASSGQWGEIVDTIYF	TGCGCCAGCAGCGGCCAATGGGGGGAGATCGTGGACACCATATATTTT
NA	TRBV18	TRBD1	TRBJ2-7	CASSPKGDRDYEQYF	TGTGCCAGCTCACCAAAAGGAGACAGGGACTACGAGCAGTACTTC
once	TRBV28	TRBD2	TRBJ2-1	CASSLWREGRNEQFF	TGTGCCAGCAGTTTATGGCGGGAGGGCCGCAATGAGCAGTTCTTC
NA	TRBV2	NA	TRBJ2-3	CASSEPPNTDTQYF	TGTGCCAGCAGTGAGCCACCGAACACAGATACGCAGTATTTT
once	TRBV25-1	TRBD1	TRBJ1-1	CASRDRGITEAFF	TGTGCCAGCAGGGACAGGGGCATCACTGAAGCTTTCTTT
NA	TRBV9	TRBD1	TRBJ1-2	CASSPGQGFNYGYTF	TGTGCCAGCAGCCCAGGACAGGGGTTCAACTATGGCTACACCTTC
NA	TRBV5-6	NA	TRBJ2-1	CASSLGGNEQFF	TGTGCCAGCAGCTTGGGGGGGAATGAGCAGTTCTTC
NA	TRBV7-9	NA	TRBJ2-7	CASTRQNTYEQYF	TGTGCCAGCACCAGACAGAATACCTACGAGCAGTACTTC
NA	TRBV4-1	TRBD1	TRBJ1-5	CASSQDWGTRTGSNQPQHF	TGCGCCAGCAGCCAAGATTGGGGGACCCGGACAGGGAGCAATCAGCCCCAGCATTTT
NA	TRBV10-3	NA	TRBJ2-3	CASSYSTGSDTQYF	TGTGCCAGCAGTTACTCGACTGGGTCAGATACGCAGTATTTT
NA	TRBV7-2	NA	TRBJ2-7	CASSLVRTPRGEQYF	TGTGCCAGCAGCTTAGTCAGGACCCCACGGGGCGAGCAGTACTTC